One and the same sample provided the 21 T cell receptor beta chains below, sequenced in a study of Ad26.COV2.S vaccination and SARS-CoV-2 variants. Treatment here: about 20 received Ad26.COV2.S at low or high dose, single or two shots; several received placebo; per-sample allocation not given. The investigators took samples on day 63 after the first vaccine or placebo injection. Produced via immunoSEQ multiplex PCR; TCRdb's table is partial and in-frame only. This table holds approximately 460,000 clones, 80% to 90% found once. Here the sequenced sample was peripheral blood, taken in a trial of Ad26.COV2.S vaccine versus placebo. These receptors were obtained from a person between 18 and 59 years old who received the Ad26.COV2.S COVID-19 vaccine or a placebo.

This chain joins TRBV24-1 and TRBJ2-2, with a weak D call TRBD1 (6 bases). V dropped 4 bases and J dropped 0 bases, with 17 bases sitting between them. Looked up from germline, CDR1 is KGHDR and CDR2 is SFDVKD. The CDR3 sequence is 18 residues long. In DNA, the CDR3 is TGTGCCACCAGTGACCCGAGGGCCGGACAGACGAACACCGGGGAGCTGTTTTTT. The encoded protein is CATSDPRAGQTNTGELFF.

Here the CDR3 reads CASSNGTPFNYSNYGYTF. The CDR3, as DNA: TGTGCCAGCAGCAATGGGACCCCCTTTAATTACTCTAACTATGGCTACACCTTC. V gene TRBV21-1 combines with J gene TRBJ1-2. TRBV21-1 corresponds to a pseudogene. The CDR3 extends over 18 amino acids.

The chain recombines TRBV6-5 with TRBJ1-1, with D possibly being TRBD1 (5 bases). Germline values: CDR1 MNHEY, CDR2 SVGAGI. The V gene lost 6 bases and the J gene lost 8 bases, with 10 bases spanning the gap. This CDR3 spans 11 amino acids. Written as DNA, the CDR3 is TGTGCCAGCAGCGGGGGACCCGAAGCTTTCTTT. Protein: CASSGGPEAFF.

This clone occurred a few times. The chain couples TRBV18 to TRBJ1-2; TRBD1 might be the D (6 bases). CDR3 length equals 17 residues. V was cut by 1 base and J by 3 bases, with 18 bases left in between. The germline CDR1 and CDR2 sequences are KGHSH and LQKENI. CDR3 coding DNA: TGTGCCAGCTCACCACGGAGAGGGGGAACCCGAGACTATGGCTACACCTTC. This gives the protein CASSPRRGGTRDYGYTF.

A word on this clone: In the same sample, other DNA sequences code for this CDR3. The V call is TRBV27, the J call TRBJ1-2; 7 nucleotides agree with TRBD1. Looked up from germline, CDR1 is MNHEY and CDR2 is SMNVEV (reference sequence). The ends lost 5 bases at V and 0 bases at J; junction bases unmatched: 6. The CDR3 runs 15 residues. CDR3 region: CASSPRTGANYGYTF. CDR3 in DNA: TGTGCCAGCAGTCCTAGGACAGGAGCTAACTATGGCTACACCTTC.

This clone was seen only a few times. The chain employs TRBV27 and TRBJ1-4; tentatively, D is TRBD1 (6 bases). V dropped 5 bases and J dropped 1 base, with 11 bases sitting between them. This CDR3 has 15 residues. The germline V gene encodes CDR1 MNHEY and CDR2 SMNVEV (reference sequence). The CDR3 region has the DNA TGTGCCAGCAGTCAAGACAGGAGAACTAATGAAAAACTGTTTTTT. Translating gives CASSQDRRTNEKLFF.

The chain is built from TRBV18 and TRBJ2-7; 9 nucleotides match TRBD2. Germline V lookup: CDR1 KGHSH, CDR2 LQKENI. After removal of 4 bases from V and 3 bases from J, the junction contained 13 bases not matched to a gene. CDR3 length: 17 amino acids. The CDR3 nucleotides read TGTGCCAGCTCACGTTTCAACAACGGACTAGCGAACTACGAGCAGTACTTC. Translation gives CASSRFNNGLANYEQYF.

This chain joins TRBV5-1 and TRBJ2-7, with D possibly called TRBD1 or TRBD2 (6 bases each). V lost 4 bases, J lost 9 bases, and 23 bases lay in between. Germline CDR1 reads SGHRS; CDR2 reads YFSETQ. The CDR3 extends over 15 amino acids. CDR3 nucleotides: TGCGCCAGCAGCCCCAGGGGAGGCACTTCTTTCGCGCAGTACTTC. Amino acids: CASSPRGGTSFAQYF. The entire variable domain, with the rest obtained from reference TRBV5-1 and TRBJ2-7, is as follows: KAGVTQTPRYLIKTRGQQVTLSCSPISGHRSVSWYQQTPGQGLQFLFEYFSETQRNKGNFPGRFSGRQFSNSRSEMNVSTLELGDSALYLCASSPRGGTSFAQYFGPGTRLTVT.

Worth noting for this clone: The sample has other DNA sequences that encode this CDR3 too. The J gene is TRBJ2-7, the V gene TRBV7-9; 7 nucleotides line up with TRBD2. This CDR3 comprises 12 residues. V dropped 3 bases and J dropped 6; count of bases not matched to a gene: 2. Germline CDR1 and CDR2: SEHNR and FQNEAQ (reference sequence). CDR3 amino acids: CASSLRGSEQYF. The DNA for the CDR3 is TGTGCCAGCAGCTTGCGGGGGTCCGAGCAGTACTTC.

In this sample, this clone turned up a few times. This sequence joins TRBV29-1 and TRBJ2-2, with 9 bases lining up with TRBD1. V lost 5 bases to trimming and J lost 4 bases; unmatched junction nucleotides: 11. CDR1 SQVTM and CDR2 ANQGSEA come from the germline V gene. The CDR3 is made up of 16 amino acids. CDR3 protein: CSVRRPGQGRTGELFF. CDR3 coding DNA: TGCAGCGTTCGAAGACCCGGACAGGGGCGCACCGGGGAGCTGTTTTTT.

The chain joins TRBV7-9 to TRBJ1-4; D gene uncertain. From germline, CDR1 is SEHNR and CDR2 FQNEAQ (reference sequence). Trimming pared 1 base from V and 3 bases from J, leaving 9 bases between. The CDR3 runs to 15 residues. The CDR3 sequence is CASSLGPRANEKLFF. The DNA of the CDR3 is TGTGCCAGCAGCTTAGGTCCTAGGGCTAATGAAAAACTGTTTTTT.

V gene TRBV12-3 or TRBV12-4 combines with J gene TRBJ2-3; D not certain. V was clipped by 8 bases and J by 4 bases, with 7 bases between them. The CDR3 is made up of 11 amino acids. The DNA of the CDR3 is TGTGCCAGCGGCGCGGCAGATACGCAGTATTTT. Translating it yields CASGAADTQYF.

This chain connects TRBV4-3 to TRBJ1-2, with TRBD1 matching over 7 bases. From germline, CDR1 is LGHNA and CDR2 YSLEER. Trimming at V came to 3 bases and at J to 3 bases, leaving 16 bases not matched to a gene. The CDR3 has 18 residues. The CDR3 spells CASSHPTRGGTPYYGYTF. CDR3 in DNA: TGCGCCAGCAGCCACCCAACCAGGGGGGGGACCCCGTACTATGGCTACACCTTC.

V usage is TRBV2 and J usage is TRBJ2-7, with D tentatively TRBD2 (5 bases). Trimming stripped 7 bases from V and 1 base from J, with 17 bases between. This CDR3 has 15 amino acids. Germline V gives CDR1 SNHLY, CDR2 FYNNEI. In nucleotides, the CDR3 is TGTGCCAGCACCCCCACTTTCGGGGTATCCTACGAGCAGTACTTC. Protein product: CASTPTFGVSYEQYF.

This clone occurred once. This chain connects TRBV7-2 to TRBJ1-2, with D possibly being TRBD1 (6 bases). CDR1 is SGHTA and CDR2 is FQGNSA in the germline V gene. Trimming left V 5 bases short and J 2 bases short, with 9 bases between. There are 13 residues in the CDR3. The CDR3: CASSEDRNYGYTF. CDR3 coding DNA: TGTGCCAGCAGCGAAGACAGGAACTATGGCTACACCTTC.

CDR3 sequence (DNA): TGTGCCAGCAGCCGAGACAGCTATAACTATGGCTACACCTTC. Translated: CASSRDSYNYGYTF. The rearrangement joins TRBV3-1 (or the pseudogene TRBV3-2) to TRBJ1-2, with a tentative D call TRBD1 (5 bases). Trimming took off 4 bases at V and 1 base at J, with 10 bases between the two ends. The CDR3 loop spans 14 amino acids. The germline gives CDR1 LGHDT, CDR2 YNNKEL (reference sequence).

The chain carries TRBV25-1 and TRBJ2-2, with D possibly TRBD2 on 6 matching bases. In germline, CDR1 is MGHDK, CDR2 SYGVNS. This CDR3 contains 12 residues. Trimming pared 6 bases from V and 5 bases from J, leaving 7 bases between. The CDR3 bases are TGTGCCAGCAGCGGAGGGACCGGGGAGCTGTTTTTT. Translation: CASSGGTGELFF.

In this sample, this clone turned up a few times. The V call is TRBV6-6, the J call TRBJ2-2; no firm D call. The germline CDR1 and CDR2 sequences are MNHNY and SVGAGI (reference sequence). This CDR3 has 17 residues. V was trimmed by 5 bases and J by 4 bases, leaving 20 bases between them. The CDR3 sequence: CASSLKFSLGITGELFF. CDR3 coding DNA: TGTGCCAGCAGTCTTAAGTTTAGTCTAGGGATCACCGGGGAGCTGTTTTTT.

The V and J genes are TRBV13 and TRBJ1-6; a weak D match, TRBD1 (6 bases). This CDR3 has 16 amino acids. The germline V gene has CDR1 PRHDT and CDR2 FYEKMQ (reference sequence). V was trimmed by 4 bases and J by 2 bases, leaving 12 bases between them. CDR3: CASSSIQGPYNSPLHF. CDR3 nucleotide sequence: TGTGCCAGCAGCTCTATACAGGGTCCCTATAATTCACCCCTCCACTTT.

This sequence joins TRBV24-1 and TRBJ2-1, with TRBD2 matching over 8 bases. Trimming at V came to 5 bases and at J to 5 bases, leaving 7 bases not matched to a gene. The CDR3 length is 15 residues. CDR1 and CDR2 from the germline V gene are KGHDR and SFDVKD. The CDR3 coding sequence is TGTGCCACCAGTGGAAGCCGGGAGGGACACAATGAGCAGTTCTTC. Amino acids: CATSGSREGHNEQFF.

The CDR3 loop is CASTLFEDGYTF. The CDR3 DNA is TGTGCCAGCACCCTGTTCGAGGATGGCTACACCTTC. This chain uses TRBV6-6 with TRBJ1-2, with D unresolved. V gave up 7 bases and J gave up 6 bases, with 12 bases separating them. The CDR3 is 12 residues long. The germline V gene encodes CDR1 MNHNY and CDR2 SVGAGI (reference sequence).